This T cell receptor (beta chain) was obtained from a study of T cell changes during pregnancy in multiple sclerosis. The repertoire was sequenced with immunoSEQ multiplex PCR; TCRdb's copy has only in-frame clones and lacks some. The sample carries 15,000 to 20,000 clones, approximately 88% recorded once. The CDR3 has 16 amino acids. Losses at the gene ends were 0 bases for V and 2 bases for J; bases not matched to a gene: 4. Per the germline V gene, CDR1 is LGHNA and CDR2 is YSLEER. The specimen was CD8+ T cells from peripheral blood mononuclear cells, collected after pregnancy. The clonotype comes from a female donor in good health, enrolled as a control in a pregnancy study. V and J are TRBV4-3 and TRBJ2-5, with TRBD2 matching over 9 bases. Here the CDR3 DNA reads TGCGCCAGCAGCCAAGAGGCTAGCGGGGATCAAGAGACCCAGTACTTC. This translates into CASSQEASGDQETQYF.